The next 2 T cell receptor beta chains were all read from a single sample in a study of blood T cell repertoires in COVID-19. Sequenced by immunoSEQ multiplex PCR; TCRdb stores in-frame clones only, minus some. The sample gives about 250,000 clones, 65% to 85% of which show up once; approximately 5.3% is in the top ten. The sample comprised peripheral blood. Source of these receptors: a man aged 80 or over with acute or convalescent COVID-19.

Remarks on this clone: This specimen includes other DNA sequences encoding the same CDR3. The chain uses TRBV28 and TRBJ2-7; a possible D gene is TRBD1 (6 bases). V dropped 5 bases and J dropped 0 bases, with 11 bases sitting between them. The CDR3 length is 14 residues. Germline CDR1 is MDHEN and CDR2 is SYDVKM. The CDR3 region is CASSPGTPSYEQYF. The CDR3 DNA sequence: TGTGCCAGCAGTCCCGGGACACCCTCCTACGAGCAGTACTTC.

The rearrangement joins TRBV7-9 to TRBJ2-3; 8 nucleotides agree with TRBD2. Germline V gene lookup returns CDR1 SEHNR and CDR2 FQNEAQ (reference sequence). Trimming cost V 7 bases and J 6 bases; bases outside gene matches: 9. The CDR3 runs to 14 residues. In DNA form, the CDR3 reads TGTGCCAGCATCTATGGACTAGCTGGCGATACGCAGTATTTT. Protein: CASIYGLAGDTQYF.